This is a list of T cell receptor beta chains from one sample in a study of T cells after yellow fever vaccination. TCRdb used MiXCR to reprocess the 5' RACE reads, holding one entry per CDR3 protein. The sample records 320,000 or so distinct CDR3 sequences, about 7.8% being singletons. The starting material was PBMCs, obtained roughly 46 days after the first yellow fever vaccination. These receptors were collected from a man aged 18 to 35 who received the YFV17D yellow fever vaccine. CDR3s include the opening cysteine and the closing phenylalanine or tryptophan. Each record gives: J gene, D gene, clone size, V gene, CDR3 protein, CDR3 DNA. A D gene is named only where the DNA matches it firmly. Some rows have no size entry. The others give once, few or many, or a class for an expanded clone.

>TRBJ2-7|TRBD2|many|TRBV5-1
CASSLLGSGGHHEQYF
TGCGCCAGCAGCTTGCTAGGATCGGGGGGGCACCACGAGCAGTACTTC
>TRBJ2-3|TRBD1|-|TRBV6-1
CATRPGQGRGDTQYF
TGTGCCACCCGTCCAGGACAGGGGAGGGGAGATACGCAGTATTTT
>TRBJ2-1|-|-|TRBV19
CASSMATTYNEQFF
TGTGCCAGTAGTATGGCCACCACCTACAATGAGCAGTTCTTC
>TRBJ2-7|TRBD1|many|TRBV12-3/TRBV12-4
CATQQGSILGEQYF
TGTGCCACCCAACAGGGGTCTATTCTCGGCGAGCAGTACTTC
>TRBJ2-1|-|few|TRBV29-1
CSVARYNEQFF
TGCAGCGTTGCCAGATACAATGAGCAGTTCTTC
>TRBJ2-5|-|-|TRBV7-9
CASGRTDIGETQYF
TGTGCCAGCGGCCGGACGGACATCGGGGAGACCCAGTACTTC
>TRBJ1-5|-|-|TRBV27
CASSFGDRNSNQPQHF
TGTGCCAGCAGTTTCGGTGACAGAAATAGCAATCAGCCCCAGCATTTT
>TRBJ2-1|-|-|TRBV20-1
CSARGDSGYNEQFF
TGCAGTGCTAGAGGTGATAGCGGCTACAATGAGCAGTTCTTC
>TRBJ2-7|-|many|TRBV5-6
CASSSWRAGNSYEQYF
TGTGCCAGCAGCTCATGGAGGGCAGGGAATTCCTACGAGCAGTACTTC
>TRBJ1-5|TRBD1|few|TRBV28
CASILEGARQPQHF
TGTGCCAGCATCCTAGAGGGGGCTCGTCAGCCCCAGCATTTT
>TRBJ2-3|TRBD2|-|TRBV5-4
CARSWTSGSTDTQYF
TGTGCCAGAAGCTGGACTAGCGGTAGCACAGATACGCAGTATTTT
>TRBJ1-1|-|many|TRBV6-5
CASSYDWSREAFF
TGTGCCAGCAGTTACGACTGGTCTCGTGAAGCTTTCTTT
>TRBJ1-2|TRBD1|few|TRBV20-1
CSANAWDRGQDGYTF
TGCAGTGCTAATGCGTGGGACAGGGGGCAGGATGGCTACACCTTC
>TRBJ2-2|TRBD1|-|TRBV11-2
CASTHLGDRGLGGELFF
TGTGCCAGCACCCACCTGGGGGACAGGGGGCTTGGCGGGGAGCTGTTTTTT